The present TCR beta chain was sequenced within a study of early stage breast cancer tumors. Each sample had two DNA replicates, 0.5 ug blood or roughly 1.4 ug tissue. Sequenced by immunoSEQ multiplex PCR; TCRdb stores in-frame clones only, minus some. The data hold around 25,000 clones, with 65% to 75% observed a single time. The CDR3 is made up of 14 amino acids. CDR1 SGDLS and CDR2 YYNGEE come from the germline V gene. V lost 4 bases and J 2 bases, leaving 13 bases between the germline ends. The chain has TRBV9 and TRBJ2-7; D is ambiguous. The TCR was taken from a person in their sixties with breast cancer. Sequencing was performed on breast tumor tissue. DNA of the CDR3: TGTGCCAGCAGCTTCGGGTCCGAAGCCTACGAGCAGTACTTC. It encodes CASSFGSEAYEQYF. Drawing the rest from reference TRBV9 and TRBJ2-7, the complete variable domain is DSGVTQTPKHLITATGQRVTLRCSPRSGDLSVYWYQQSLDQGLQFLIQYYNGEERAKGNILERFSAQQFPDLHSELNLSSLELGDSALYFCASSFGSEAYEQYFGPGTRLTVT.